This passage covers 14 T cell receptor beta chains from one sample sequenced in a study of T cell responses to AZD1222 COVID-19 vaccine. Profiling relied on immunoSEQ multiplex PCR, and the TCRdb table lists in-frame clones only, not all of them. The sample contains 100,000 or so clones, about 88% of which appear only once. The sequences come from peripheral blood, collected on day 0 of AZD1222 vaccination. The source of these receptors is an adult in good health.

This clone was observed once. This chain connects TRBV4-2 to TRBJ2-3; D is unclear. Germline CDR1 and CDR2: LGHNA and YNFKEQ. V was cut by 3 bases and J by 5 bases, with 6 bases left in between. The CDR3 extends over 12 amino acids. In DNA, the CDR3 is TGTGCCAGCAGCCATCCTCGAGATACGCAGTATTTT. Translating it yields CASSHPRDTQYF.

J is TRBJ1-4 and V is TRBV4-2, with a weak D call TRBD1 (5 bases). Trimming left V 4 bases short and J 1 base short, with 10 bases between. Germline V CDR1 and CDR2: LGHNA, YNFKEQ. This CDR3 contains 15 residues. The CDR3 loop is CASSPWGGTNEKLFF. CDR3 in DNA: TGTGCCAGCAGCCCTTGGGGGGGAACTAATGAAAAACTGTTTTTT.

The rearrangement links TRBV2 to TRBJ2-7; D ambiguous. Germline loops: CDR1 SNHLY, CDR2 FYNNEI. The ends were cut back, 5 bases at V and 0 bases at J, with 8 bases in the middle. The CDR3 covers 13 residues. The CDR3 nucleotides read TGTGCCAGCAGTCGCAGTATCTCCTACGAGCAGTACTTC. This gives the protein CASSRSISYEQYF.

The rearrangement joins TRBV2 to TRBJ2-7; no clear D. The germline gives CDR1 SNHLY, CDR2 FYNNEI. There are 13 residues in the CDR3. V lost 2 bases to trimming and J lost 2 bases, with 7 bases between them. CDR3 coding DNA: TGTGCCAGCAGTGAACCGGAGACCTACGAGCAGTACTTC. Translating it yields CASSEPETYEQYF.

This clone has a single count. V usage is TRBV30 and J usage is TRBJ2-2; possibly TRBD1 for D (5 bases). There are 12 residues in the CDR3. V lost 5 bases, J lost 5 bases, and 9 bases lay in between. Germline CDR1 reads GTSNPN; CDR2 reads SVGIG (reference sequence). CDR3: CAWQTVTGELFF. Here the CDR3 DNA reads TGTGCCTGGCAGACAGTAACCGGGGAGCTGTTTTTT.

This CDR3 is CASSNQGLDNTGELFF. CDR3 nucleotides: TGCGCCAGCAGCAACCAGGGACTGGACAACACCGGGGAGCTGTTTTTT. The J gene is TRBJ2-2, the V gene TRBV5-1; D may be TRBD2 (6 bases). The length of the CDR3 is 16 residues. Trimming took off 4 bases at V and 2 bases at J, with 15 bases between the two ends. The V gene's germline CDR1 is SGHRS and CDR2 YFSETQ.

In DNA, the CDR3 is TGTGCCAGCAGCTGGGAGGGGAGAGACAATGAGCAGTTCTTC. Translation gives CASSWEGRDNEQFF. The J gene is TRBJ2-1, the V gene TRBV5-5; TRBD2 matches 7 bases. The CDR3 length is 14 residues. Germline V gene sequence: CDR1 SGHKS, CDR2 YYEKEE (reference sequence). Losses at the gene ends were 3 bases for V and 5 bases for J; bases not matched to a gene: 5.

The chain uses TRBV7-9 and TRBJ2-1, with D maybe TRBD1 (5 bases). The CDR3 spans 15 residues. Germline V gives CDR1 SEHNR, CDR2 FQNEAQ (reference sequence). The V end was cut by 3 bases, the J end by 4 bases, with 13 bases between. The CDR3 spells CASSFGQGGYNEQFF. The CDR3 DNA reads TGTGCCAGCAGCTTCGGGCAGGGTGGGTACAATGAGCAGTTCTTC.

V usage is TRBV9 and J usage is TRBJ2-7; weak D call: TRBD2 (5 bases). V lost 0 bases and J 0 bases, leaving 10 bases between the germline ends. The CDR3 sequence is 15 residues long. Germline V gives CDR1 SGDLS, CDR2 YYNGEE. The CDR3 spells CASSVASGLSYEQYF. DNA of the CDR3: TGTGCCAGCAGCGTAGCCAGCGGCCTCTCCTACGAGCAGTACTTC.

The chain joins TRBV15 to TRBJ1-1; tentative D call: TRBD1 (6 bases). Germline-derived CDR1 and CDR2 are LNHNV and YYDKDF (reference sequence). The CDR3 totals 13 residues. The V end lost 5 bases, the J end lost 7 bases, and 14 bases lay between the germline ends. CDR3 nucleotides: TGTGCCACCAGCGACCGCGGGGGCGTTGAAGCTTTCTTT. Protein: CATSDRGGVEAFF.

This clone was seen just once. The rearrangement links TRBV27 to TRBJ1-2; D is unclear. CDR1 is MNHEY, CDR2 SMNVEV, per germline (reference sequence). CDR3 length equals 14 residues. V lost 4 bases and J lost 0, with 9 bases in between. The CDR3, as DNA: TGTGCCAGCAGTTCCTCGGAAGCTAACTATGGCTACACCTTC. This translates into CASSSSEANYGYTF.

The chain links TRBV11-3 to TRBJ1-6; no firm D call. The CDR3 covers 14 residues. CDR1 and CDR2 (germline): SGHNT, YENEEA. Between the trimmed V and J ends, which lost 0 bases and 7 bases, there was a span of 7 bases. CDR3 coding DNA: TGTGCCAGCAGCTTAGAAACGGGGAATTCACCCCTCCACTTT. This gives the protein CASSLETGNSPLHF.

The gene calls are TRBV18 and TRBJ1-1; the D gene is possibly TRBD1 (5 bases). Per germline, CDR1 KGHSH and CDR2 LQKENI. V shed 4 bases and J shed 1 base, with 19 bases lying between them. CDR3 length equals 17 residues. The CDR3 nucleotides read TGTGCCAGCTCACTTTTTCCGGGGGTGAGCAGGAACACTGAAGCTTTCTTT. Translation: CASSLFPGVSRNTEAFF.

In DNA, the CDR3 is TGTGCCAGTAGGCAGGGACAGGGGGCCATTTGGTATGGCTACACCTTC. Protein sequence: CASRQGQGAIWYGYTF. The gene calls are TRBV19 and TRBJ1-2, with TRBD1 identical over 12 bases. Unmatched junction bases numbered 10, after V lost 6 bases and J lost 5 bases. CDR3 length: 16 amino acids. Germline lookup yields CDR1 LNHDA and CDR2 SQIVND (reference sequence). The full variable domain, rest sourced from reference TRBV19 and TRBJ1-2, is DGGITQSPKYLFRKEGQNVTLSCEQNLNHDAMYWYRQDPGQGLRLIYYSQIVNDFQKGDIAEGYSVSREKKESFPLTVTSAQKNPTAFYLCASRQGQGAIWYGYTFGSGTRLTVV.